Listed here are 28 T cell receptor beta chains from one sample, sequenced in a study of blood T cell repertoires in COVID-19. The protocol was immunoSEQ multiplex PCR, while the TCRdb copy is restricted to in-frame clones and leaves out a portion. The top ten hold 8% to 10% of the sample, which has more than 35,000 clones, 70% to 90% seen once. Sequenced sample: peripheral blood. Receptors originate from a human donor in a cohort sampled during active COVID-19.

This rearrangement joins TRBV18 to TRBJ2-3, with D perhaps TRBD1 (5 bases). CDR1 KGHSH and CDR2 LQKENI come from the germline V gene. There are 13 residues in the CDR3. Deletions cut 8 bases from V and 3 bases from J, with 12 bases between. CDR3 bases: TGTGCCAGCCTAACTGACAGAACAGATACGCAGTATTTT. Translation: CASLTDRTDTQYF.

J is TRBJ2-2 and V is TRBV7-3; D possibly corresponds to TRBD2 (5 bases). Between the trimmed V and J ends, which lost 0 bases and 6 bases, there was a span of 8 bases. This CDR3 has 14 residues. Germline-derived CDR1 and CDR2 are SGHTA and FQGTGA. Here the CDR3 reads CASSLTAGAGELFF. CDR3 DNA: TGTGCCAGCAGCTTAACTGCCGGGGCCGGGGAGCTGTTTTTT.

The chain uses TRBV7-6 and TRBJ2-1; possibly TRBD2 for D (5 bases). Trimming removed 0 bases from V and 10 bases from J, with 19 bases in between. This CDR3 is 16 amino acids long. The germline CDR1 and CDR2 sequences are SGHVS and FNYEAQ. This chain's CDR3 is CASSLATREASPEQFF. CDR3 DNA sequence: TGTGCCAGCAGCTTAGCAACCCGGGAAGCGTCCCCGGAGCAGTTCTTC. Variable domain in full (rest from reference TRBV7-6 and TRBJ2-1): GAGVSQSPRYKVTKRGQDVALRCDPISGHVSLYWYRQALGQGPEFLTYFNYEAQQDKSGLPNDRFSAERPEGSISTLTIQRTEQRDSAMYRCASSLATREASPEQFFGPGTRLTVL.

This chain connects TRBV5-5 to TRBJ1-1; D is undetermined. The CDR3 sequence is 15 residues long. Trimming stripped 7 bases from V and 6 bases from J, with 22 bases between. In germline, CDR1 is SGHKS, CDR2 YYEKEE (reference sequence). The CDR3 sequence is CASGPGIENSAEAFF. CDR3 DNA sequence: TGTGCCAGCGGGCCGGGGATAGAGAACAGCGCTGAAGCTTTCTTT.

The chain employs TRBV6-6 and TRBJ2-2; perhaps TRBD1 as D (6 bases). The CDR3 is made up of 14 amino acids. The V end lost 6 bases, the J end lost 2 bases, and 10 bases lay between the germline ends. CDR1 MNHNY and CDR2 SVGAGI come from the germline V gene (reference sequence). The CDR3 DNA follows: TGTGCCAGCAGGATGGACAGAAACACCGGGGAGCTGTTTTTT. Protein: CASRMDRNTGELFF.

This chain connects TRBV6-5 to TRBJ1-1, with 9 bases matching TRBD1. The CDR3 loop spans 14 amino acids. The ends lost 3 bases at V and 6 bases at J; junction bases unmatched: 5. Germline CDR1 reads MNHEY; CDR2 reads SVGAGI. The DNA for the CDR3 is TGTGCCAGCAGTTATGCACAGGGGGCATCTGAAGCTTTCTTT. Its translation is CASSYAQGASEAFF.

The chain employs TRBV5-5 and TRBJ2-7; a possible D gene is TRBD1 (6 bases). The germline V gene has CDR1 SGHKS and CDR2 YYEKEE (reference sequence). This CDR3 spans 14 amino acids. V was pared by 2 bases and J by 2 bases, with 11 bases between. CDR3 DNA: TGTGCCAGCAGCTTTCGGACAGCACCCTACGAGCAGTACTTC. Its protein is CASSFRTAPYEQYF.

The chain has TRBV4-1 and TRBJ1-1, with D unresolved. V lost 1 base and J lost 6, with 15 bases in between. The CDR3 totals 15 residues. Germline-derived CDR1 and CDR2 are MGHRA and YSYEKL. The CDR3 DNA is TGCGCCAGCAGCCAAGTGGTCACCGATCGGTCTGAAGCTTTCTTT. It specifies CASSQVVTDRSEAFF.

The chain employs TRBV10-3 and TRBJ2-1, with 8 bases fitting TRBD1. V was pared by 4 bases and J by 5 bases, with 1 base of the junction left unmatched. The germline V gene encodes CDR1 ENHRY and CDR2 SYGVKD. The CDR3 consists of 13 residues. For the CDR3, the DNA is TGTGCCATCAGTGTGGACAGGGACAATGAGCAGTTCTTC. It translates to CAISVDRDNEQFF.

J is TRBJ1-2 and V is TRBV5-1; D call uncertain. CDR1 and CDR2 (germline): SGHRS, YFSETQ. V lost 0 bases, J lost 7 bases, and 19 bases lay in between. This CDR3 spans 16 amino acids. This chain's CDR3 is CASSLAYGEKGSGYTF. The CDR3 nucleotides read TGCGCCAGCAGCTTGGCATACGGGGAGAAAGGGTCTGGCTACACCTTC.

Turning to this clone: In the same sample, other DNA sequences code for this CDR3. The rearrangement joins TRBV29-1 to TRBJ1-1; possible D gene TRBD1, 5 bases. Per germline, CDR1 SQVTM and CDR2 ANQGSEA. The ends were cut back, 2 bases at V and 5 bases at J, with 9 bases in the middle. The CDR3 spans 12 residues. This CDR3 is CSVEPGGTEAFF. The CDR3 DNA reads TGCAGCGTTGAACCCGGGGGGACTGAAGCTTTCTTT. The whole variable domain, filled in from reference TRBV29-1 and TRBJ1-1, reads SAVISQKPSRDICQRGTSLTIQCQVDSQVTMMFWYRQQPGQSLTLIATANQGSEATYESGFVIDKFPISRPNLTFSTLTVSNMSPEDSSIYLCSVEPGGTEAFFGQGTRLTVV.

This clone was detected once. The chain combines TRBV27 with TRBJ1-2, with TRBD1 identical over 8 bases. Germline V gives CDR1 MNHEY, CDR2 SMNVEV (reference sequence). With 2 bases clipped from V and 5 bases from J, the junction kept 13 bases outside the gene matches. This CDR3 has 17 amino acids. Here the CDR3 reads CASSLPGQGQEWYGYTF. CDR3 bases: TGTGCCAGCAGTTTACCCGGACAGGGCCAGGAATGGTATGGCTACACCTTC.

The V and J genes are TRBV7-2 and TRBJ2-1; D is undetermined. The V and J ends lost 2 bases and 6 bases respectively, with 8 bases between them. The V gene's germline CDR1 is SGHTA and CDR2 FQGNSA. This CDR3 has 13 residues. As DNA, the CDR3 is TGTGCCAGCAGCTTACTAGGAAGCAATGAGCAGTTCTTC. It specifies CASSLLGSNEQFF.

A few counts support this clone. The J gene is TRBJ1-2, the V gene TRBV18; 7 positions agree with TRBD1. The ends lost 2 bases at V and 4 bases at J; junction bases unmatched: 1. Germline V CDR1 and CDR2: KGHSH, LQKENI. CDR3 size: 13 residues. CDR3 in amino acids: CASSPAGGYGYTF. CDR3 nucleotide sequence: TGTGCCAGCTCACCAGCAGGGGGCTATGGCTACACCTTC.

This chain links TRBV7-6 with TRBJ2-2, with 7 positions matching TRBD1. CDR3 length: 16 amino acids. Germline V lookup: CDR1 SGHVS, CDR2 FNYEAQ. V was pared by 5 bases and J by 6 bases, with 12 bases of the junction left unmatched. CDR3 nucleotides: TGTGCCAGCAGCCCACGACAGGGTCTAATGGCCGGGGAGCTGTTTTTT. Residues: CASSPRQGLMAGELFF.

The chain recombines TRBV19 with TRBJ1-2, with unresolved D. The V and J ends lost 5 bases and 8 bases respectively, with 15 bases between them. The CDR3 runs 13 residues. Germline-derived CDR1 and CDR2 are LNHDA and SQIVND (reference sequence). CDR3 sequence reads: CASSPGPGEGYTF. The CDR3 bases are TGTGCCAGTAGTCCCGGACCGGGAGAGGGCTACACCTTC.

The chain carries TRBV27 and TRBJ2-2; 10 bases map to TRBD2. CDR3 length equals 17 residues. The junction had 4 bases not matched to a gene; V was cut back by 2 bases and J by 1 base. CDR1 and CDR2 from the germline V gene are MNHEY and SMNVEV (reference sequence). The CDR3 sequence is CASSLASGSGNTGELFF. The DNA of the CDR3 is TGTGCCAGCAGTTTAGCTAGCGGGAGCGGGAACACCGGGGAGCTGTTTTTT.

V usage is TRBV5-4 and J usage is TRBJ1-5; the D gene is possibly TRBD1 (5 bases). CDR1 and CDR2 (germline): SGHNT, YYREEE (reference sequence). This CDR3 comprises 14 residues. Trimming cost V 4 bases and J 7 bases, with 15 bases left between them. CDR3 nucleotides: TGTGCCAGCAGCCCCGGAGGGAGGGACCAGCCCCAGCATTTT. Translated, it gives CASSPGGRDQPQHF. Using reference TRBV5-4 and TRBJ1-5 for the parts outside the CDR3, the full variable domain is ETGVTQSPTHLIKTRGQQVTLRCSSQSGHNTVSWYQQALGQGPQFIFQYYREEENGRGNFPPRFSGLQFPNYSSELNVNALELDDSALYLCASSPGGRDQPQHFGDGTRLSIL.

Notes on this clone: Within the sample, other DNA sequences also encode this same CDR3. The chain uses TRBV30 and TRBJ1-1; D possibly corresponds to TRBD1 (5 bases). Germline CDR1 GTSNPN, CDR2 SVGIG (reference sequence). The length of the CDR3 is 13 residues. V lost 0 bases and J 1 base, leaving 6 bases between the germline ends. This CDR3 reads CAWSVTENTEAFF. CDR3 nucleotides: TGTGCCTGGAGTGTGACAGAGAACACTGAAGCTTTCTTT.

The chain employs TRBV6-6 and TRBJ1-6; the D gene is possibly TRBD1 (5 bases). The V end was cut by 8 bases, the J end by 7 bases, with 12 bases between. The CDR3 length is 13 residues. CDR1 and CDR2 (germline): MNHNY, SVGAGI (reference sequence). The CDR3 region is CASLGGGNSPLHF. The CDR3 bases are TGTGCCAGCTTGGGGGGGGGAAATTCACCCCTCCACTTT.

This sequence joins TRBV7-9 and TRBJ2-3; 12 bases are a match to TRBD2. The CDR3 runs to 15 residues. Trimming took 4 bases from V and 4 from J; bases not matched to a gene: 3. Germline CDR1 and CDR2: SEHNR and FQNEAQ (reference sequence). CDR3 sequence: CASSWTSGAADTQYF. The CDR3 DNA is TGTGCCAGCAGCTGGACTAGCGGGGCCGCAGATACGCAGTATTTT. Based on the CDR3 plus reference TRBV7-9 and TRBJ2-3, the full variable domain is DTGVSQNPRHKITKRGQNVTFRCDPISEHNRLYWYRQTLGQGPEFLTYFQNEAQLEKSRLLSDRFSAERPKGSFSTLEIQRTEQGDSAMYLCASSWTSGAADTQYFGPGTRLTVL.

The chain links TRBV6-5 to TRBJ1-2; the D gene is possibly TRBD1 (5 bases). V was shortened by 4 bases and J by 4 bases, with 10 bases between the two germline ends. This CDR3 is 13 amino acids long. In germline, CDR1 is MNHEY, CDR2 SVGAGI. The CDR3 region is CASSSATVYGYTF. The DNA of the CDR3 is TGTGCCAGCAGTTCGGCGACAGTCTATGGCTACACCTTC.

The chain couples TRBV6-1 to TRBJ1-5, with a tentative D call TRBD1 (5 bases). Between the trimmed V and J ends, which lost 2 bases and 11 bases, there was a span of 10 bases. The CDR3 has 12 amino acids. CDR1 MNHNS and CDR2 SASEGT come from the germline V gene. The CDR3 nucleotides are TGTGCCAGCAGTGAATTTCCCAGGGCCCAGCATTTT. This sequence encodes CASSEFPRAQHF.

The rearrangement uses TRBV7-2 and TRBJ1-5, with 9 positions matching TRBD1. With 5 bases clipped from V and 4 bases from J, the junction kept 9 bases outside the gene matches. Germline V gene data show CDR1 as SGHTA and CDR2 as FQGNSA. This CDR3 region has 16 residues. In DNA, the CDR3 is TGTGCCAGCAGCCGGCGAACCGGGACAGGGAATCAGCCCCAGCATTTT. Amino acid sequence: CASSRRTGTGNQPQHF. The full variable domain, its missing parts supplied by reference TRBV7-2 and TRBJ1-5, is GAGVSQSPSNKVTEKGKDVELRCDPISGHTALYWYRQSLGQGLEFLIYFQGNSAPDKSGLPSDRFSAERTGGSVSTLTIQRTQQEDSAVYLCASSRRTGTGNQPQHFGDGTRLSIL.

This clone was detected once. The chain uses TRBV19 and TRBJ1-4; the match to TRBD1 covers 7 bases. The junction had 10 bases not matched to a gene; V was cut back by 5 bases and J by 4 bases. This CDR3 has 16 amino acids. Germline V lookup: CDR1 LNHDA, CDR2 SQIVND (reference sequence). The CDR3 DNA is TGTGCCAGTAGTGGACTATCGACAGGGCTTAATGAAAAACTGTTTTTT. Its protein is CASSGLSTGLNEKLFF. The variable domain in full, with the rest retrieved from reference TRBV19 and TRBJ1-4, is DGGITQSPKYLFRKEGQNVTLSCEQNLNHDAMYWYRQDPGQGLRLIYYSQIVNDFQKGDIAEGYSVSREKKESFPLTVTSAQKNPTAFYLCASSGLSTGLNEKLFFGSGTQLSVL.

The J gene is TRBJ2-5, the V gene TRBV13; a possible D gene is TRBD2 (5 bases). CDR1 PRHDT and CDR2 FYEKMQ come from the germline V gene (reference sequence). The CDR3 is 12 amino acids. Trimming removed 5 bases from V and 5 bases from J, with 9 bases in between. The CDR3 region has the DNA TGTGCCAGCAGCGTCCCGGGGGAGACCCAGTACTTC. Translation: CASSVPGETQYF.

DNA for the CDR3: TGTGCCTGGCGTTCCAGGGGGAGGACTGAAGCTTTCTTT. It yields the protein CAWRSRGRTEAFF. The chain recombines TRBV30 with TRBJ1-1; 7 bases are a match to TRBD1. The CDR3 length is 13 residues. With 5 bases clipped from V and 5 bases from J, the junction kept 8 bases outside the gene matches. The germline gives CDR1 GTSNPN, CDR2 SVGIG (reference sequence).

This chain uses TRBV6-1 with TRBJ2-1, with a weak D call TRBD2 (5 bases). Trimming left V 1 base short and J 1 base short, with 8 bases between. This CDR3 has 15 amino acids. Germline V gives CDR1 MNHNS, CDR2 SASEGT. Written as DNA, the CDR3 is TGTGCCAGCAGTGAAGGGACTTCTTCCTACAATGAGCAGTTCTTC. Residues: CASSEGTSSYNEQFF.